A selection of T cell receptor beta chains follows, all from one sample in a study of beta chain features in type 1 diabetes. Sequencing used immunoSEQ multiplex PCR; TCRdb keeps in-frame clones, though not all of them. The table has 640,000 or so clones, around an eighth seen once. Material: naive CD4+ T cells from blood. All receptors derive from a man aged 18 to 30 with type 1 diabetes. Each CDR3 is given with its conserved first and last residue. The order of the fields is clone size, V gene, D gene, J gene, CDR3 DNA, CDR3 protein. D genes are given only for firm matches. Clone size is given for some rows only: seen once, a few or many times, or a class if the clone is expanded.

clone size: few; V gene: TRBV7-2; D gene: NA; J gene: TRBJ1-3; CDR3 DNA: TGTGCCAGCAGCTTAGCGGTCAACACCATATATTTT; CDR3 protein: CASSLAVNTIYF
clone size: few; V gene: TRBV5-1; D gene: NA; J gene: TRBJ1-1; CDR3 DNA: TGCGCCAGCAGCCCCCTGGGCGAGCAGAACACTGAAGCTTTCTTT; CDR3 protein: CASSPLGEQNTEAFF
clone size: few; V gene: TRBV25-1; D gene: TRBD1; J gene: TRBJ1-1; CDR3 DNA: TGTGCCAGCAGTAAGGGACAGTTCCCCTTGAACACTGAAGCTTTCTTT; CDR3 protein: CASSKGQFPLNTEAFF
clone size: NA; V gene: TRBV6-6; D gene: TRBD1; J gene: TRBJ1-5; CDR3 DNA: TGTGCCAGCAGCCCCGGGACAGGGGCACTCAAGCAGCCCCAGCATTTT; CDR3 protein: CASSPGTGALKQPQHF
clone size: NA; V gene: TRBV5-8; D gene: NA; J gene: TRBJ2-3; CDR3 DNA: TGTGCCAGCAGCTTCAGACTGGTCACAGATACGCAGTATTTT; CDR3 protein: CASSFRLVTDTQYF
clone size: few; V gene: TRBV7-2; D gene: TRBD1; J gene: TRBJ1-1; CDR3 DNA: TGTGCCAGCAGCCCGCAGGGGGCGACGAACACTGAAGCTTTCTTT; CDR3 protein: CASSPQGATNTEAFF
clone size: NA; V gene: TRBV6-6; D gene: NA; J gene: TRBJ1-1; CDR3 DNA: TGTGCCAGCAGTTACCTCCAGGTGGGCACTGAAGCTTTCTTT; CDR3 protein: CASSYLQVGTEAFF
clone size: NA; V gene: TRBV7-9; D gene: NA; J gene: TRBJ2-5; CDR3 DNA: TGTGCCAGCAGCTTCAGGGTGGAGGAGACCCAGTACTTC; CDR3 protein: CASSFRVEETQYF
clone size: few; V gene: TRBV4-2; D gene: NA; J gene: TRBJ1-2; CDR3 DNA: TGTGCCAGCAGCCCCCCCAGGCGGGCTAACTATGGCTACACCTTC; CDR3 protein: CASSPPRRANYGYTF
clone size: NA; V gene: TRBV30; D gene: NA; J gene: TRBJ1-5; CDR3 DNA: TGTGCCTGGAGTGTACGTAATAATCAGCCCCAGCATTTT; CDR3 protein: CAWSVRNNQPQHF
clone size: few; V gene: TRBV5-1; D gene: NA; J gene: TRBJ2-5; CDR3 DNA: TGCGCCAGCAGCTTGACGGGGGGCACCTACCAAGAGACCCAGTACTTC; CDR3 protein: CASSLTGGTYQETQYF
clone size: few; V gene: TRBV14; D gene: NA; J gene: TRBJ1-2; CDR3 DNA: TGTGCCAGCAGCCAACTACAGCAGAACTATGGCTACACCTTC; CDR3 protein: CASSQLQQNYGYTF
clone size: few; V gene: TRBV29-1; D gene: NA; J gene: TRBJ2-7; CDR3 DNA: TGCAGCGTTGAGGTTAAATACGAGCAGTACTTC; CDR3 protein: CSVEVKYEQYF
clone size: NA; V gene: TRBV30; D gene: TRBD2; J gene: TRBJ2-3; CDR3 DNA: TGTGCCTGGAGTCCGGGACTAGCGGGAGGGCCAGATACGCAGTATTTT; CDR3 protein: CAWSPGLAGGPDTQYF
clone size: NA; V gene: TRBV14; D gene: NA; J gene: TRBJ1-2; CDR3 DNA: TGTGCCAGCAGCCAAGTGGCGGCCCTAGTCTACACCTTC; CDR3 protein: CASSQVAALVYTF
clone size: NA; V gene: TRBV5-1; D gene: TRBD2; J gene: TRBJ2-1; CDR3 DNA: TGCGCCAGCAGCCCGCTAGCGGGAGGCCCTAATGAGCAGTTCTTC; CDR3 protein: CASSPLAGGPNEQFF
clone size: once; V gene: TRBV28; D gene: NA; J gene: TRBJ1-5; CDR3 DNA: TGTGCCAGCAGTCCGGGGGACGATCCGGGCAATCAGCCCCAGCATTTT; CDR3 protein: CASSPGDDPGNQPQHF
clone size: NA; V gene: TRBV4-2; D gene: NA; J gene: TRBJ2-3; CDR3 DNA: TGTGCCAGCAGCCAACCTTACACAGATACGCAGTATTTT; CDR3 protein: CASSQPYTDTQYF
clone size: NA; V gene: TRBV6-5; D gene: NA; J gene: TRBJ2-7; CDR3 DNA: TGTGCCAGCAGTTTGGCGGGACGGTCCTCCTACGAGCAGTACTTC; CDR3 protein: CASSLAGRSSYEQYF
clone size: NA; V gene: TRBV6-6; D gene: NA; J gene: TRBJ1-2; CDR3 DNA: TGTGCCAGCAGGGTAGGGAGCTATGGCTACACCTTC; CDR3 protein: CASRVGSYGYTF
clone size: few; V gene: TRBV7-2; D gene: NA; J gene: TRBJ2-5; CDR3 DNA: TGTGCCAGCAGCTTAGGCGACAGGGAGACCCAGTACTTC; CDR3 protein: CASSLGDRETQYF
clone size: NA; V gene: TRBV4-3; D gene: TRBD2; J gene: TRBJ2-7; CDR3 DNA: TGCGCCAGCAGCCAACAGCGGGGGGACTCCTACGAGCAGTACTTC; CDR3 protein: CASSQQRGDSYEQYF